The T cell receptor (beta chain) described here comes from a study of T cell changes during pregnancy in multiple sclerosis. Sequencing used immunoSEQ multiplex PCR; TCRdb keeps in-frame clones, though not all of them. The sample has nearly 40,000 clones; almost 95% are singletons. Here the sequenced sample was CD4+ T cells from peripheral blood mononuclear cells, taken before pregnancy. This receptor was obtained from a female donor with multiple sclerosis, enrolled in a pregnancy study.

The CDR3 loop reads CASSFPLATSYEQYF. CDR3 bases: TGTGCCAGCAGTTTTCCACTAGCGACCTCCTACGAGCAGTACTTC. This chain uses TRBV28 with TRBJ2-7, with 7 bases lining up with TRBD2. Germline assignment: CDR1 MDHEN and CDR2 SYDVKM. The V gene end was trimmed by 3 bases and the J gene end by 0 bases; junction bases not matched to a gene: 5. The length of the CDR3 is 15 residues.